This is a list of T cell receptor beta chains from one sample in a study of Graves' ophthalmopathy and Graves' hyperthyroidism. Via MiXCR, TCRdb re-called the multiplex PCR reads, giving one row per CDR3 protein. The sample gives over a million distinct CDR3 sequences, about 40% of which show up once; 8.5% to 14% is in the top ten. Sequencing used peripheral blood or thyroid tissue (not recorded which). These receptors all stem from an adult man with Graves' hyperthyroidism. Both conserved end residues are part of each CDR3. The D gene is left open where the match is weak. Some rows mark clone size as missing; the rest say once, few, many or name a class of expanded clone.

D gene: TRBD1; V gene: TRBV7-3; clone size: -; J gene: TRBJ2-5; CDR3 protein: CASSSTGGFQETQYF; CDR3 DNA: TGTGCCAGCAGCTCTACAGGGGGTTTCCAAGAGACCCAGTACTTC
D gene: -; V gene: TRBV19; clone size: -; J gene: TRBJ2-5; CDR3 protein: CASSIWGQETQYF; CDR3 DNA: TGTGCCAGTAGTATCTGGGGGCAAGAGACCCAGTACTTC
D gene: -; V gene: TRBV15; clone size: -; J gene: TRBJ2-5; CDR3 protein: CATSRDRAPVETQYF; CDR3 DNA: TGTGCCACCAGCAGAGACAGGGCCCCCGTGGAGACCCAGTACTTC
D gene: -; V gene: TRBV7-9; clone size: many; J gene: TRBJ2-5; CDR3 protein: CASSLTPRETQYF; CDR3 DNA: TGTGCCAGCAGCTTAACCCCTCGGGAGACCCAGTACTTC
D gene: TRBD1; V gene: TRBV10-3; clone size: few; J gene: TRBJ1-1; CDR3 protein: CAISKQGADTEAFF; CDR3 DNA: TGTGCCATCAGTAAACAGGGGGCCGACACTGAAGCTTTCTTT
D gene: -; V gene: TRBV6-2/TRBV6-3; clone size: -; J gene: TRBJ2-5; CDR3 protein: CASSPRTETNYQETQYF; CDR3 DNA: TGTGCCAGCAGCCCTAGGACAGAGACCAATTACCAAGAGACCCAGTACTTC
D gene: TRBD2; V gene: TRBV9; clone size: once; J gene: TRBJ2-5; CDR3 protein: CASSVGASGRESETQYF; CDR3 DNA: TGTGCCAGCAGCGTAGGGGCTAGCGGGAGGGAGTCGGAGACCCAGTACTTC
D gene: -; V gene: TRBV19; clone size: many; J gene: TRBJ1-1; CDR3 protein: CASSARGHTEAFF; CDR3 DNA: TGTGCCAGTAGTGCCCGAGGGCACACTGAAGCTTTCTTT
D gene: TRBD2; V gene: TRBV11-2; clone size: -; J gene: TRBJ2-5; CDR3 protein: CASSLGVAGGLEETQYF; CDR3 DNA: TGTGCCAGCAGCTTAGGGGTAGCGGGGGGGCTTGAAGAGACCCAGTACTTC
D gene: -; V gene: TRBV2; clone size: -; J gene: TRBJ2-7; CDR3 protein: CASSKGSEQYF; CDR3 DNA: TGTGCCAGCAGTAAGGGTAGCGAGCAGTACTTC
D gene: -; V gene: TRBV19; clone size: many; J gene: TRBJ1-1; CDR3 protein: CASSTGHTEAFF; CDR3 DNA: TGTGCCAGTAGTACAGGCCACACTGAAGCTTTCTTT
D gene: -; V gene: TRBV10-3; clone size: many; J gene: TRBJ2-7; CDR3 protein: CASSYSSGREQYF; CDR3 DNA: TGTGCCAGCAGTTACTCGTCAGGTCGCGAGCAGTACTTC
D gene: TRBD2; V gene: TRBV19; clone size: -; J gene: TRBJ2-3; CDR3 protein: CASSPGGFFADTQYF; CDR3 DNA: TGTGCCAGTAGTCCGGGGGGGTTTTTTGCAGATACGCAGTATTTT
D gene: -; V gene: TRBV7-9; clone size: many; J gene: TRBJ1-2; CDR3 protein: CASSSPQGPGYTF; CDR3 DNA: TGTGCCAGCAGCTCACCACAGGGCCCTGGCTACACCTTC
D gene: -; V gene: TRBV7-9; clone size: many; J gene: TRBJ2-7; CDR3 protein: CASSLLPGPYEQYF; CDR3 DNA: TGTGCCAGCAGCTTATTGCCAGGGCCTTACGAGCAGTACTTC
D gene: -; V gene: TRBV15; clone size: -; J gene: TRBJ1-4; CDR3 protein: CATSRDLGSWTVERANPLGKLFF; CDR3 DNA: TGTGCCACCAGCAGAGATCTAGGTTCTTGGACGGTCGAAAGAGCTAACCCATTAGGAAAACTGTTTTTT
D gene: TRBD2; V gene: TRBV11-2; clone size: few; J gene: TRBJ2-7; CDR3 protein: CASSLGPPGGEQYF; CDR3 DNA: TGTGCCAGCAGCTTAGGACCTCCGGGGGGCGAGCAGTACTTC
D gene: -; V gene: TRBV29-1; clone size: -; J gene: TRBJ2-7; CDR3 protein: CSVVIIGTTYEQYF; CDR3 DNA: TGCAGCGTTGTAATCATCGGGACAACCTACGAGCAGTACTTC
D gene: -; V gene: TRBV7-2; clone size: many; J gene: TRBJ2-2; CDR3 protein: CASSFDLTGELFF; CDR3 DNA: TGTGCCAGCAGCTTCGACCTAACCGGGGAGCTGTTTTTT
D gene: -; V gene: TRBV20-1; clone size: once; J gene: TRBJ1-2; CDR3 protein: CSALPGHGYTF; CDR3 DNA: TGCAGTGCCCTCCCGGGACACGGCTACACCTTC
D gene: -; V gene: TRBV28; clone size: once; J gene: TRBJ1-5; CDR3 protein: CASRWAGWDGNQPQHF; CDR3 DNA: TGTGCCAGCAGATGGGCAGGATGGGATGGCAATCAGCCCCAGCATTTT
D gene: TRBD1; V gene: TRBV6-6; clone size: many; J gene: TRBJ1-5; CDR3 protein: CASSRQGAMNQPQHF; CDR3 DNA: TGTGCCAGCAGCCGACAGGGGGCAATGAATCAGCCCCAGCATTTT
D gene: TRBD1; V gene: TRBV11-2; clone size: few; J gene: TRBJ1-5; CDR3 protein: CASSLAGGESQPQHF; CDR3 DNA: TGTGCCAGCAGCTTAGCAGGGGGCGAAAGTCAGCCCCAGCATTTT
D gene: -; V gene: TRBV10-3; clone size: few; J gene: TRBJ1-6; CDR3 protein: CAISDRQTNRDNSPLHF; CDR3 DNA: TGTGCCATCAGTGACCGGCAAACAAACAGGGATAATTCACCCCTCCACTTT
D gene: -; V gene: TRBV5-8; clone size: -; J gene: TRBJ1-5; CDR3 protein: CASTRGGWAQHF; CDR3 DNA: TGTGCCAGCACCCGAGGAGGGTGGGCCCAGCATTTT
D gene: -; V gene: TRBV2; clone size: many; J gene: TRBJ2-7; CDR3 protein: CASSDPATYSYEQYF; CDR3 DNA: TGTGCCAGCAGTGATCCAGCGACTTACTCCTACGAGCAGTACTTC
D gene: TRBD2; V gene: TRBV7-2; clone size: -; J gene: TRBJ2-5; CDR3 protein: CASTTRISGGQEAQYF; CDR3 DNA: TGTGCCAGCACCACCCGGATTAGCGGGGGACAAGAGGCCCAGTACTTC